One and the same sample provided the 10 T cell receptor beta chains below, sequenced in a study of identical twins (dated by TCRdb to 2016 to 2018). The receptor library was made with 5' RACE. The sequencer listed for this sample is Illumina HiSeq 2000. TCRdb trimmed public reads at Q25 via fastp, called clones via MiXCR and kept in-frame beta chains. When rows share a CDR3 protein, they turn into one entry using the most common DNA and genes. The sample yields 400,000 to 550,000 distinct CDR3 sequences; roughly an eighth were counted once. 0.98% of the sample belongs to the ten largest clones. These records were also assigned to another study, of yellow fever vaccine responses in identical twins.

Material: CD4+ T cells sorted from blood. These receptors were taken from a woman in her late teens or twenties in good health.

The genes are TRBV18 and TRBJ2-1; D not resolved. Deletions cut 0 bases from V and 8 bases from J, with 8 bases between. The CDR3 is made up of 13 amino acids. Per germline, CDR1 KGHSH and CDR2 LQKENI. This chain's CDR3 is CASSPPAGYEQFF. Here the CDR3 DNA reads TGTGCCAGCTCACCACCGGCAGGCTATGAGCAGTTCTTC.

This clonotype was detected a few times. The chain carries TRBV7-2 and TRBJ2-3; 7 bases are shared with TRBD1. Germline V gene data show CDR1 as SGHTA and CDR2 as FQGNSA. The CDR3 extends over 15 amino acids. With 5 bases clipped from V and 4 bases from J, the junction kept 9 bases outside the gene matches. CDR3 coding DNA: TGTGCCAGCAGCAGCAGAGGACAGGAGTCAGATACGCAGTATTTT. Its protein is CASSSRGQESDTQYF.

The CDR3 DNA sequence: TGTGCCAGCAGTTTATACGGTGAGCAGTTCTTC. The encoded protein is CASSLYGEQFF. The V and J genes are TRBV28 and TRBJ2-1; D uncertain. The germline V gene has CDR1 MDHEN and CDR2 SYDVKM. V was clipped by 1 base and J by 9 bases, with 4 bases between them. The CDR3 spans 11 residues.

The V call is TRBV6-2 or TRBV6-3, the J call TRBJ2-7; 9 positions agree with TRBD2. There are 14 residues in the CDR3. Germline V CDR1 and CDR2: MNHEY, SVGEGT. Trimming removed 6 bases from V and 2 bases from J; junction bases left unmatched: 5. The CDR3 reads CASSPSGTTYEQYF. DNA for the CDR3: TGTGCCAGCAGCCCTAGCGGGACGACCTACGAGCAGTACTTC.

A few counts support this clonotype. The chain carries TRBV19 and TRBJ2-2, with TRBD2 matching 7 bases. The CDR3 sequence is 18 residues long. Germline CDR1 is LNHDA and CDR2 is SQIVND (reference sequence). V lost 0 bases and J lost 3; bases outside the gene matches: 10. DNA for the CDR3: TGTGCCAGTAGTATAGATCGCAGGGCTAGCGGCTACACCGGGGAGCTGTTTTTT. Translating gives CASSIDRRASGYTGELFF.

With regard to this clonotype: One end of the junction does not line up with germline, which may come from a read error. The chain recombines TRBV27 with TRBJ2-7; tentatively, D is TRBD2 (5 bases). Germline V CDR1 and CDR2: MNHEY, SMNVEV (reference sequence). The CDR3 runs to 11 residues. The CDR3 sequence: CASGSSYVQYF. For the CDR3, the DNA is TGTGCCAGCGGGAGCTCCTACGTGCAGTACTTC.

The rearrangement links TRBV29-1 to TRBJ2-5; TRBD1 might be the D (6 bases). This CDR3 comprises 12 residues. The germline V gene encodes CDR1 SQVTM and CDR2 ANQGSEA. V was cut by 6 bases and J by 5 bases, with 13 bases left in between. CDR3 nucleotide sequence: TGCAGCGTCGAACAGGGAGTGGAGACCCAGTACTTC. Amino acids: CSVEQGVETQYF.

The sample holds many counts of this clonotype. This sequence joins TRBV15 and TRBJ2-5; D is unclear. In germline, CDR1 is LNHNV, CDR2 YYDKDF (reference sequence). The CDR3 extends over 12 amino acids. V shed 0 bases and J shed 5 bases, with 4 bases lying between them. CDR3 nucleotide sequence: TGTGCCACCAGCAGAGATCGGGAGACCCAGTACTTC. Its protein is CATSRDRETQYF.

This clonotype has only a few counts. The rearrangement uses TRBV12-3 or TRBV12-4 and TRBJ1-4; D may be TRBD1 (6 bases). The CDR3 spans 15 residues. V gave up 5 bases and J gave up 0 bases, with 10 bases separating them. The CDR3 spells CASSPPGATNEKLFF. CDR3 sequence (DNA): TGTGCCAGCAGTCCCCCAGGGGCAACTAATGAAAAACTGTTTTTT.

The chain employs TRBV29-1 and TRBJ1-2, with D maybe TRBD1 (5 bases). Trimming removed 3 bases from V and 8 bases from J, with 13 bases in between. This CDR3 is 12 amino acids long. Germline V lookup: CDR1 SQVTM, CDR2 ANQGSEA. CDR3 residues: CSVDPRGVGYTF. The CDR3 bases are TGCAGCGTTGACCCCCGAGGGGTAGGCTACACCTTC.